This TCR beta chain appears in the sequencing data of a study of type 1 regulatory T cells. Looking at the study overall: T-allo10 is a Tr1-enriched, alloantigen-specific CD4 T cell product made in vitro.

TCRdb re-derived calls from the reads in MiXCR, one entry per CDR3 protein. The sample records 88,000 or so distinct CDR3 sequences, roughly 28% being singletons. In this sample, this clonotype turned up a few times. Source material: CD4+ T cells, either the whole sample or a sorted fraction (not recorded which). The source of this sequence is a human donor in good health.

CDR3 amino acids: CASTRTGQGTDTQYF. In DNA form, the CDR3 reads TGTGCCAGCACCCGGACAGGGCAGGGCACAGATACGCAGTATTTT. V gene TRBV28 combines with J gene TRBJ2-3; 8 bases are a match to TRBD1. Looked up from germline, CDR1 is MDHEN and CDR2 is SYDVKM. V dropped 7 bases and J dropped 1; count of bases not matched to a gene: 7. The CDR3 is made up of 15 amino acids.